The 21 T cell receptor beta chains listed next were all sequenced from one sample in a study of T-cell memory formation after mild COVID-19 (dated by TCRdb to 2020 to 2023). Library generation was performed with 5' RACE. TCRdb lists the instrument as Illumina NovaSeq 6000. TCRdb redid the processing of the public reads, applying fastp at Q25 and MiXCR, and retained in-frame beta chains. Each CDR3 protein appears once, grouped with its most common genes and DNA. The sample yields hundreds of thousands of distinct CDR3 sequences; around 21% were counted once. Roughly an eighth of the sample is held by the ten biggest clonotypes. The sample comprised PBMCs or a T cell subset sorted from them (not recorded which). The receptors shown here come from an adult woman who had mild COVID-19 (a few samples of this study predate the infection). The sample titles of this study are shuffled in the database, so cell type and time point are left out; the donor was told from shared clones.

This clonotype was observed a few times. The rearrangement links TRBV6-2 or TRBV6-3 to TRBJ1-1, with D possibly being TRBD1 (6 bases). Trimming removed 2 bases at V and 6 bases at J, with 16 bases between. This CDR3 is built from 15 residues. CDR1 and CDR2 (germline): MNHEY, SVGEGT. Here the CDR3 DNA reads TGTGCCAGCAGTTACCATGGCAGGGGTACTTCTGAAGCTTTCTTT. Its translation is CASSYHGRGTSEAFF.

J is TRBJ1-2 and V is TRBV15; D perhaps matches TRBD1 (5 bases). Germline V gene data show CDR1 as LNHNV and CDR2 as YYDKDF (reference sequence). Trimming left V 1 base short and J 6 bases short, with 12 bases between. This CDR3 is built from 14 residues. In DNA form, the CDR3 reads TGTGCCACCAGCAGAGCCGGGTGGGGGGATGGCTACACCTTC. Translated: CATSRAGWGDGYTF.

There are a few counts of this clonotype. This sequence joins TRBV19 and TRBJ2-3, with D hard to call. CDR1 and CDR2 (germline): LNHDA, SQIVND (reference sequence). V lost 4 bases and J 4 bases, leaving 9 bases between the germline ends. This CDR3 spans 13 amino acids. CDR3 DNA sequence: TGTGCCAGTAGTAATCCCGGCGCAGATACGCAGTATTTT. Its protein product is CASSNPGADTQYF.

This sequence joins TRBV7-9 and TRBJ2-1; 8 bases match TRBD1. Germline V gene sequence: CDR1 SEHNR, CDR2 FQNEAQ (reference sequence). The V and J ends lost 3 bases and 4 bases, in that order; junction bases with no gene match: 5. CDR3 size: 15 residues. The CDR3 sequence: CASSFVDRDYNEQFF. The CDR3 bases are TGTGCCAGCAGCTTTGTGGACAGGGATTACAATGAGCAGTTCTTC.

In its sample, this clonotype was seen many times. The CDR3 bases are TGTGCCAGCAGTTTACAGCGGACCTACGAGCAGTACTTC. Its translation is CASSLQRTYEQYF. The chain links TRBV28 to TRBJ2-7; tentatively, D is TRBD2 (5 bases). V lost 2 bases and J lost 2, with 7 bases in between. This CDR3 region has 13 residues. CDR1 MDHEN and CDR2 SYDVKM come from the germline V gene.

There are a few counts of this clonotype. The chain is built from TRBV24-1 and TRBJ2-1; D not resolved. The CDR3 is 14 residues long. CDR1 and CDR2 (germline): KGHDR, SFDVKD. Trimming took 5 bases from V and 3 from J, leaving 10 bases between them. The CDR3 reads CATSGGLFYNEQFF. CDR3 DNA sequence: TGTGCCACCAGTGGAGGTCTCTTCTACAATGAGCAGTTCTTC.

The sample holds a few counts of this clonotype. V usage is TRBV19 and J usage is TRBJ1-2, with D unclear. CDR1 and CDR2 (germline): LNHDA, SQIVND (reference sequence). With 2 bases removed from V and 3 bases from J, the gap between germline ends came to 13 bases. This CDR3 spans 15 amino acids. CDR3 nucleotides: TGTGCCAGTAGTATAACGGCTGGAGGGCACTATGGCTACACCTTC. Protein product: CASSITAGGHYGYTF.

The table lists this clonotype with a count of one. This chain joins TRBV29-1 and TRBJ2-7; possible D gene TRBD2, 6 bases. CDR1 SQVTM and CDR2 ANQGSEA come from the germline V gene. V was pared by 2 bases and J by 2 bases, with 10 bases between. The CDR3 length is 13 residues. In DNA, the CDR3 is TGCAGCGTTGAAAGCCCTAGCGCCTACGAGCAGTACTTC. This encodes CSVESPSAYEQYF.

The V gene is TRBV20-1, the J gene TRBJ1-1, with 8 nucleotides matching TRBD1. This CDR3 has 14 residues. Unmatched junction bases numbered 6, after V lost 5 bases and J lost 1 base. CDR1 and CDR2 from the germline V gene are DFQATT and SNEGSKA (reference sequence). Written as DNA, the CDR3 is TGCAGTGCTCCGGGACAGGCGGGGAACACTGAAGCTTTCTTT. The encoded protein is CSAPGQAGNTEAFF.

The CDR3 DNA reads as TGTGCCTGGAGTACCACAGTGAACACTGAAGCTTTCTTT. Residues: CAWSTTVNTEAFF. This rearrangement joins TRBV30 to TRBJ1-1; D unresolved. V dropped 2 bases and J dropped 0 bases, with 7 bases sitting between them. The germline V gene encodes CDR1 GTSNPN and CDR2 SVGIG (reference sequence). The length of the CDR3 is 13 residues.

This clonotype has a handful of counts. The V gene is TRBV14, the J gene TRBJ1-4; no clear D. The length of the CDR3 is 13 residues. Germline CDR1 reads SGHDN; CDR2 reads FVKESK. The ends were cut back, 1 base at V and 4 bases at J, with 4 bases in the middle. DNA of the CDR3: TGTGCCAGCAGCCAAGGTTTTAATGAAAAACTGTTTTTT. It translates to CASSQGFNEKLFF.

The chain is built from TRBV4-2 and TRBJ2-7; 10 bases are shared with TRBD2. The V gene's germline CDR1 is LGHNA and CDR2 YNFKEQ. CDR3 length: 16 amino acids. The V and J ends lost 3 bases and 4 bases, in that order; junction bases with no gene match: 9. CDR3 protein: CASSQARLAGGYEQYF. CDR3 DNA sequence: TGTGCCAGCAGCCAGGCCAGACTAGCGGGTGGATACGAGCAGTACTTC.

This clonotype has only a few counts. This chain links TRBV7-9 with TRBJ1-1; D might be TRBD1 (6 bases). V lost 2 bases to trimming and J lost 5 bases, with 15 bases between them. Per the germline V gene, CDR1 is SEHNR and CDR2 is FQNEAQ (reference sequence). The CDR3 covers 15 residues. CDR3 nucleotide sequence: TGTGCCAGCAGCTTAAAGGGAATTCAGGGGACTGAAGCTTTCTTT. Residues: CASSLKGIQGTEAFF.

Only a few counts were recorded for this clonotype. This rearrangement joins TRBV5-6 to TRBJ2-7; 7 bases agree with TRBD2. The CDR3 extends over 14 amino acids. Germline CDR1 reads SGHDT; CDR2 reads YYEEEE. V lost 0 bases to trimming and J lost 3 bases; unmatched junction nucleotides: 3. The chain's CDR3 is CASSLATSVYEQYF. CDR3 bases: TGTGCCAGCAGCTTGGCTACTAGCGTCTACGAGCAGTACTTC.

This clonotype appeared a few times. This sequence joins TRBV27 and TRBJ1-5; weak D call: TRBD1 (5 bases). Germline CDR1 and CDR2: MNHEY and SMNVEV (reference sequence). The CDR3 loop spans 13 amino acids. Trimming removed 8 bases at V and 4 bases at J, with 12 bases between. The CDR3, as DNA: TGTGCCAGCCAGGGAGCGGGTAATCAGCCCCAGCATTTT. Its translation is CASQGAGNQPQHF.

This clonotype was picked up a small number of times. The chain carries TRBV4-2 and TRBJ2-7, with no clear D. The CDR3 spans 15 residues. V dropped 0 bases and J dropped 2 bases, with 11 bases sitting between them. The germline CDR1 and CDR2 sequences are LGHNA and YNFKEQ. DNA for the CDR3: TGTGCCAGCAGCCAAGATTGGCGGACCGCCTACGAGCAGTACTTC. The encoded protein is CASSQDWRTAYEQYF.

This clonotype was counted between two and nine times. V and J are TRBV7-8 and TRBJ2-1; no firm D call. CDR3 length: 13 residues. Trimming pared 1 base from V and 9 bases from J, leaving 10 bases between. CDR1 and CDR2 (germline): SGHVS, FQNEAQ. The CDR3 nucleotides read TGTGCCAGCAGCTTAGAGGTCTCCAGTGAGCAGTTCTTC. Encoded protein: CASSLEVSSEQFF.

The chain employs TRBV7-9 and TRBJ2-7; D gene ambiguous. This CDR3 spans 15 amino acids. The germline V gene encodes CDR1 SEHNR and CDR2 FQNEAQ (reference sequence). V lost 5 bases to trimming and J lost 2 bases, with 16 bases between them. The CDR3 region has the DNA TGTGCCAGCAGCCGCCCATCACAGAGCCCCTACGAGCAGTACTTC. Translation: CASSRPSQSPYEQYF. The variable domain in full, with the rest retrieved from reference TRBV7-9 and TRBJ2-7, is DTGVSQNPRHKITKRGQNVTFRCDPISEHNRLYWYRQTLGQGPEFLTYFQNEAQLEKSRLLSDRFSAERPKGSFSTLEIQRTEQGDSAMYLCASSRPSQSPYEQYFGPGTRLTVT.

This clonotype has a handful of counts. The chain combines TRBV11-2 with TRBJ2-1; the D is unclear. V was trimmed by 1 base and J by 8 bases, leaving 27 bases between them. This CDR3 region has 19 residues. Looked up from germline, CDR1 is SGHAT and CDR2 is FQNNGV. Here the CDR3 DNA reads TGTGCCAGCAGCTTAGGAGGCCTCAGCGTGCTGCCGAAAATGGATGAGCAGTTCTTC. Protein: CASSLGGLSVLPKMDEQFF.

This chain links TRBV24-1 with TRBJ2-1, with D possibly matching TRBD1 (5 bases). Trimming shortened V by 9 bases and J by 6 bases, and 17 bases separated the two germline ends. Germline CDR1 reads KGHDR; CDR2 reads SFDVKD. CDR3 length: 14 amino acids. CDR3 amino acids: CATRQSAVGNEQFF. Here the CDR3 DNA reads TGTGCCACCCGACAGTCTGCGGTTGGCAATGAGCAGTTCTTC.

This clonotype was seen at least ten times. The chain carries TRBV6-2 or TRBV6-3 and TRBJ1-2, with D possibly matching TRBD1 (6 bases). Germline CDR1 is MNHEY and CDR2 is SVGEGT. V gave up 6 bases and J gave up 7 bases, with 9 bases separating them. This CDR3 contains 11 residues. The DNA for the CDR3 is TGTGCCAGCAGCCAAGGGGGTGGCTACACCTTC. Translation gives CASSQGGGYTF.